This section outlines one TCR beta chain sequence together with its context. Its antigen is unidentified. Possible read error: a much larger clone is one base away. From about 0.4 ug of RNA, a library with molecular barcoded alpha/delta and beta/gamma adaptors was made. One entry per CDR3 protein results from TCRdb running MiXCR on the reads. The sample carries some 48,000 distinct CDR3 sequences, around 19% recorded once. The sample originates from a study of read filtering for tumor transcriptome and immune sequencing. Across the whole study: IR-seq gave about 4 to 10.27 million TCR reads per sample; RNA-seq gave roughly 80 to 1273. Study observations and caveats: IR-seq and RNA-seq agreed better without single-read clonotypes.

V lost 6 bases to trimming and J lost 2 bases, with 14 bases between them. Germline CDR1 SGHTA, CDR2 FQGNSA. The CDR3 runs to 16 residues. The genes are TRBV7-2 and TRBJ2-6; possibly TRBD1 for D (5 bases). The clonotype comes from a donor at least 40 years old with multiple myeloma. The sequenced sample was a population of CD138-negative cells sorted from bone marrow. CDR3 residues: CASSSDSITGANVLTF. CDR3 bases: TGTGCCAGCAGTTCCGACAGTATCACTGGGGCCAACGTCCTGACTTTC.